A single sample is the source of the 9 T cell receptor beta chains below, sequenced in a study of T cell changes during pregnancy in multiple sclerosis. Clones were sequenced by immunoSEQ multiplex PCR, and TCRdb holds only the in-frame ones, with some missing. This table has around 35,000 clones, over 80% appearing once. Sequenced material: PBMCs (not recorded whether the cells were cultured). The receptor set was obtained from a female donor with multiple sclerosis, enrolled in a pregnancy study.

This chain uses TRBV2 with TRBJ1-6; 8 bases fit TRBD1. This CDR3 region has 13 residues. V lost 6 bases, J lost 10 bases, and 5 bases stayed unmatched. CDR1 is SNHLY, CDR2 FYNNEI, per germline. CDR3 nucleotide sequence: TGTGCCAGCAGCGGACAGGGAAAGTCACCCCTCCACTTT. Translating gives CASSGQGKSPLHF.

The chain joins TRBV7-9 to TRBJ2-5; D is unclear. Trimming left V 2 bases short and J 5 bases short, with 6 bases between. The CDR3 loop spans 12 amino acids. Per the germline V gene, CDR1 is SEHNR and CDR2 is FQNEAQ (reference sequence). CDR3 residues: CASSLILETQYF. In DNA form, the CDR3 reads TGTGCCAGCAGCTTAATCTTGGAGACCCAGTACTTC.

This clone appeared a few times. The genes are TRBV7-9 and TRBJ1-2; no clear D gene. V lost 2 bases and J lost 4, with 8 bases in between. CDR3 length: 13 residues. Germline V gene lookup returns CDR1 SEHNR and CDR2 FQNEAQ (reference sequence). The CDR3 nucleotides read TGTGCCAGCAGCTTACCGGACTTCTATGGCTACACCTTC. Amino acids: CASSLPDFYGYTF.

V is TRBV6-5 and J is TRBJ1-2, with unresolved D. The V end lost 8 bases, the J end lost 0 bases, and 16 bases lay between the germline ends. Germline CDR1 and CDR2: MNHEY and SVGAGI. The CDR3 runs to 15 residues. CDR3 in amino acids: CASRQWAASNYGYTF. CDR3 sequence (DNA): TGTGCCAGCCGCCAATGGGCGGCATCTAACTATGGCTACACCTTC.

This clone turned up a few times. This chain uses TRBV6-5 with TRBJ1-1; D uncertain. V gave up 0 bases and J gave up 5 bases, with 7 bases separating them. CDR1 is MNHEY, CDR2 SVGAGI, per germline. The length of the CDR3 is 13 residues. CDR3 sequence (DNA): TGTGCCAGCAGTTACTCGTGGGCTACTGAAGCTTTCTTT. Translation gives CASSYSWATEAFF.

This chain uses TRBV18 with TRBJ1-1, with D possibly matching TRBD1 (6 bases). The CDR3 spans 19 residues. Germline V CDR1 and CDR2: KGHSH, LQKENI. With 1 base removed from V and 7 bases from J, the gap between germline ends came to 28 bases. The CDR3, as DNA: TGTGCCAGCTCACCACGCTCGGGGGGGGGCGGCCTTGGAAGGAGTGAAGCTTTCTTT. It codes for CASSPRSGGGGLGRSEAFF.

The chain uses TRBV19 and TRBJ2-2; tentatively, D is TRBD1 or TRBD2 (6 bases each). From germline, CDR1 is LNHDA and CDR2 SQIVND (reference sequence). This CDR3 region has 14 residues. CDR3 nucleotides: TGTGCATCCTCCGGGGGCTTGTACACCGGGGAGCTGTTTTTT. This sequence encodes CASSGGLYTGELFF.

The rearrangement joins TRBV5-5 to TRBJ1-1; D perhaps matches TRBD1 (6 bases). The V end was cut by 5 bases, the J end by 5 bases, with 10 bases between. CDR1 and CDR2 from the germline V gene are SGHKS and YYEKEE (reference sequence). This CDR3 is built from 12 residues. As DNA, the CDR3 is TGTGCCAGCAGTCCAGGGGTGACTGAAGCTTTCTTT. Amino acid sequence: CASSPGVTEAFF.

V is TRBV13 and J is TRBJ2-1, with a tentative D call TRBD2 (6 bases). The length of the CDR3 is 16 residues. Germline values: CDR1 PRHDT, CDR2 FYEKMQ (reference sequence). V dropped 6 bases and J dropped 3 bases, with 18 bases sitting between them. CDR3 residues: CASRNRLGVFYNEQFF. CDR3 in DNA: TGTGCCAGCAGGAATCGACTAGGGGTTTTCTACAATGAGCAGTTCTTC.